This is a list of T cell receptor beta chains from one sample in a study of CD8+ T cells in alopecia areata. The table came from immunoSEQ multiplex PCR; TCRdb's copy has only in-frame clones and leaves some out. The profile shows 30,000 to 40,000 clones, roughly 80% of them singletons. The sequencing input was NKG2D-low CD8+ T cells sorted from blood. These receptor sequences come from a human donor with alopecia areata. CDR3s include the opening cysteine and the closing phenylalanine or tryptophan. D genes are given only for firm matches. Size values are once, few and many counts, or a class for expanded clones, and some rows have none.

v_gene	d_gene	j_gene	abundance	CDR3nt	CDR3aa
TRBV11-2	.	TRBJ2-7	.	TGTGCCAGCAGCGTAACCTACGAGCAGTACTTC	CASSVTYEQYF
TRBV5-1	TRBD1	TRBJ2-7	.	TGCGCCAGCAGCCCAGGACAGGGTCCCTACGAGCAGTACTTC	CASSPGQGPYEQYF
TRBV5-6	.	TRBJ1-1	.	TGTGCCAGCCGGGAAGGGATGAACACTGAAGCTTTCTTT	CASREGMNTEAFF
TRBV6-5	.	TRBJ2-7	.	TGTGCCAGCAGTTATCACGACAGCTACGAGCAGTACTTC	CASSYHDSYEQYF
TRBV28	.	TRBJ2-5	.	TGTGCCAGCAGTTTATCGCAGGAAGGCCAAGAGACCCAGTACTTC	CASSLSQEGQETQYF
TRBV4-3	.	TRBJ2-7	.	TGCGCCAGCAGCCAAGTCGCTTCAGGGGAAGTACTATACGAGCAGTACTTC	CASSQVASGEVLYEQYF
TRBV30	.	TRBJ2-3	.	TGTGCTTACCGATTAGATACGCAGTATTTT	CAYRLDTQYF
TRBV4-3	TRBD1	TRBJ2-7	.	TGCGCCAGCAGCCAAGATATGACGGTGGGACAGACCTACGAGCAGTACTTC	CASSQDMTVGQTYEQYF
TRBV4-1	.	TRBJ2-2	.	TGCGCCAGCAGCCTCCTGCCAGCACTCCTCACCGGGGAGCTGTTTTTT	CASSLLPALLTGELFF
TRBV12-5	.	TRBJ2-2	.	TGTGCTAGTGGATCTGGCACCGGGGAGCTGTTTTTT	CASGSGTGELFF
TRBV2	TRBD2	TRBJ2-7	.	TGTGCCAGCAGTGAACCGGGACTAGCGGGAGCTTACGAGCAGTACTTC	CASSEPGLAGAYEQYF
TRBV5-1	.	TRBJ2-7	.	TGCGCCAGCAGCTTGTTACCAGGGACACACGAGCAGTACTTC	CASSLLPGTHEQYF
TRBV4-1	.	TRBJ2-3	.	TGCGCCAGCAGCCAATATGGTGGAAGCCCCACAGATACGCAGTATTTT	CASSQYGGSPTDTQYF
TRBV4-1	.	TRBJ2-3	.	TGCGCCAGCAGCCAAGAGCTGATGGCGGAGATGGGGGGTGGGTATTTT	CASSQELMAEMGGGYF
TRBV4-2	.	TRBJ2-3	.	TGTGCCAGCAGCCAAGAATACAGTAGCACAGATACGCAGTATTTT	CASSQEYSSTDTQYF
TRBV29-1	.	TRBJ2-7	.	TGCAGCGTAGTAGGTGGGTTTTCCTACGAGCAGTACTTC	CSVVGGFSYEQYF
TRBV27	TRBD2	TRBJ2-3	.	TGTGCCAGCAGTCCCGGGACTAGTATGAGCACAGATACGCAGTATTTT	CASSPGTSMSTDTQYF
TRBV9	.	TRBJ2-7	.	TGTGCCAGCAGCCCTTCACCGGGGCACGAGCAGTACTTC	CASSPSPGHEQYF
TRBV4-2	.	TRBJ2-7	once	TGTGCCAGCAGCCAGGAACGGGTCACTCACTACGAGCAGTACTTC	CASSQERVTHYEQYF
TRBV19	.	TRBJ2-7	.	TGTGCCAGTAAGACAGGGACTCCTAGGGAGCAGTACTTC	CASKTGTPREQYF
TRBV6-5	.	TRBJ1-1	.	TGTGCCAGCAGATCGGGAGGTCTTTTTGTAGCTTTCTTT	CASRSGGLFVAFF
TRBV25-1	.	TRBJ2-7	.	TGTGCCAGCAAGGGGGGGATAGAAACCTACGAGCAGTACTTC	CASKGGIETYEQYF
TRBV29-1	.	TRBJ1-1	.	TGCAGCGCCATAAGGGCGAACACTGAAGCTTTCTTT	CSAIRANTEAFF
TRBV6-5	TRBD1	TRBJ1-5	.	TGTGCCAGCAGTTCCCGGGACAGGGGCTATCAGCCCCAGCATTTT	CASSSRDRGYQPQHF
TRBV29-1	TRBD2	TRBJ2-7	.	TGCAGCGTTGAAGATTTGACTAGCGGGAGCTCCTACGAGCAGTACTTC	CSVEDLTSGSSYEQYF
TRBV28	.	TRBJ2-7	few	TGTGCCAGCAGTACTCAGGTGAACGAGCAGTACTTC	CASSTQVNEQYF
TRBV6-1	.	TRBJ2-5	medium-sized	TGTGCCAGCAGTGAGGAAGCAAAAGAGACCCAGTACTTC	CASSEEAKETQYF
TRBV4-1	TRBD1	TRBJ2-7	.	TGCGCCAGCAGCGAGGACAGGGACTACGAGCAGTACTTC	CASSEDRDYEQYF
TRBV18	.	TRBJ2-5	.	TGTGCCACCTACGCAGGGTCGGATGGTGGCGTGGAGACCCAGTACTTC	CATYAGSDGGVETQYF
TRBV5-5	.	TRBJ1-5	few	TGTGCCAGCAGCGAACCTTATAGTGAGGGCAATCAGCCCCAGCATTTT	CASSEPYSEGNQPQHF
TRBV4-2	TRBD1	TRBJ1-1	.	TGTGCCAGCAGCCCCATCAGGGGGCAAACTTTCTTT	CASSPIRGQTFF
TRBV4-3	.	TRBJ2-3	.	TGCGCCAGCAGCCAAGATCGGACAGATACGCAGTATTTT	CASSQDRTDTQYF
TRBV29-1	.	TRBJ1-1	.	TGCAGCGCCGAGACAGACACTGAAGCTTTCTTT	CSAETDTEAFF
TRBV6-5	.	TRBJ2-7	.	TGTGCCAGCAGCAAAGGGTTCGGCTACGAGCAGTACTTC	CASSKGFGYEQYF
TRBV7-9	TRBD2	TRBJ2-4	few	TGTGCCAGGGACCAAATAGCGGGGAGCAAAAACATTCAGTACTTC	CARDQIAGSKNIQYF
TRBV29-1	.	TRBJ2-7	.	TGCAGCGTTGAAGATCGTGAGGACTACGAGCAGTACTTC	CSVEDREDYEQYF
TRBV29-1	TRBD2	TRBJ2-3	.	TGCAGCGTTGAAGGGACGAGGACGGGGGGAACTAGCACAGATACGCAGTATTTT	CSVEGTRTGGTSTDTQYF
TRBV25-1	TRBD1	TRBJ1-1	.	TGTGCCAGTCGACAGGGGAGAGGAGCTTTCTTT	CASRQGRGAFF
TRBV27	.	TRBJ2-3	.	TGTGCCAGCAGTTTATTGGGCGGCCCAGATACGCAGTATTTT	CASSLLGGPDTQYF
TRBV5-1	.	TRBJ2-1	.	TGCGCCAGCAGCTTGGATACAACTAGCTCCTACAATGAGCAGTTCTTC	CASSLDTTSSYNEQFF
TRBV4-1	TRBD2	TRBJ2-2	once	TGCGCCAGCAGCCAATCAGGACTAGCGGGAGTAGGCACCGGGGAGCTGTTTTTT	CASSQSGLAGVGTGELFF
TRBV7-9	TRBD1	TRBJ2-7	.	TGTGCCAGCAGCGTCGGACAGGACAGGGCTCCCTACGAGCAGTACTTC	CASSVGQDRAPYEQYF
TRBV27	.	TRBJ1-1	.	TGTGCCAGCAGTCCCACCTCGGTGCCTGAAGCTTTCTTT	CASSPTSVPEAFF
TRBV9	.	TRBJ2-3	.	TGTGCCAGCAGCGTACTGGAGACTAAGGATACGCAGTATTTT	CASSVLETKDTQYF
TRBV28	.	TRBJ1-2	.	TGTGCCAGCAGTTTTCCGGGCAACAACTATGGCTACACCTTC	CASSFPGNNYGYTF
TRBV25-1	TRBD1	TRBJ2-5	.	TGTGCCATACCCCCGCGGACAGGGGTAAAAGAGACCCAGTACTTC	CAIPPRTGVKETQYF
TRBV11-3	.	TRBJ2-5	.	TGTGCCAGCAGCGGTCGCGGGGTTGCAGAGACCCAGTACTTC	CASSGRGVAETQYF
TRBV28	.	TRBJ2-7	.	TGTGCCAGCAGTTTACTCGACAGGGGAGGGGAGCAGTACTTC	CASSLLDRGGEQYF
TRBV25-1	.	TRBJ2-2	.	TGTGCCAGCAGTGACTACGGGGAGCTGTTTTTT	CASSDYGELFF
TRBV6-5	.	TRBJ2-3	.	TGTGCCAGCAGTTACGACAGAGCAGATACGCAGTATTTT	CASSYDRADTQYF
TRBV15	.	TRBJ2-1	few	TGTGCCACCAGTGGCCCCAGACCCTACAATGAGCAGTTCTTC	CATSGPRPYNEQFF
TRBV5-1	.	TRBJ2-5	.	TGCGCCAGCAGCTTGGCCGCTGGGGAAGAGACCCAGTACTTC	CASSLAAGEETQYF
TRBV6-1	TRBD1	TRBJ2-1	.	TGTGCCAGCAGTGAGGGGACAGGGGGCGCCTACAATGAGCAGTTCTTC	CASSEGTGGAYNEQFF
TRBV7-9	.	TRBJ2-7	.	TGTGCCAGCAGCTCAGGGGGGACCTACGAGCAGTACTTC	CASSSGGTYEQYF